This TCR beta chain appears in the sequencing data of a study of T-cell memory formation after mild COVID-19. Germline CDR1 and CDR2: SGHRS and YFSETQ. Trimming cost V 2 bases and J 5 bases; bases outside gene matches: 4. The CDR3 has 14 residues. TCRdb ran MiXCR on the 5' RACE reads and lists one entry per CDR3 protein. The table includes some 260,000 distinct CDR3 sequences, about 15% detected once. This clonotype was detected only a few times. The TCR originated in a man between 18 and 35 years old who had mild COVID-19 (a few samples of this study predate the infection). Cell type and time point are not known. The chain has TRBV5-1 and TRBJ2-1; 7 nucleotides line up with TRBD2. Sequencing was carried out using PBMCs or a T cell subset sorted from them (not recorded which). CDR3: CASSLGGGDNEQFF. The CDR3 coding sequence is TGCGCCAGCAGCTTAGGCGGGGGAGACAATGAGCAGTTCTTC.